This TCR beta chain was sequenced in a study of early T cells in non-severe SARS-CoV-2 infection. Overall study context: Sequencing targeted bulk RNA from unsorted whole blood, leaving chains unpaired. Overall study findings and caveats: Matching with VDJdb favored anti-spike CD8 responses (missing private and CD4 specificities).

Separate cDNA molecules each had unique molecular identifiers attached to them. TCRdb processed the 5' RACE reads anew with MiXCR; each CDR3 protein has one entry. Found here are about 35,000 distinct CDR3 sequences, around 6.3% of them singletons; the top ten hold 4.5% to 7.5%. The CDR3 runs 15 residues. Trimming took off 0 bases at V and 4 bases at J, with 13 bases between the two ends. Germline V gene sequence: CDR1 DFQATT, CDR2 SNEGSKA (reference sequence). This clonotype was found many times. The antigen is unknown. Sequenced input: whole blood. The receptor was isolated from an adult who was a healthcare worker with PCR-confirmed SARS-CoV-2 infection or an uninfected control (not recorded which). This chain connects TRBV20-1 to TRBJ2-1; TRBD2 is a possible D gene (5 bases). The CDR3 is CSARDRRFGYNEQFF. CDR3 nucleotide sequence: TGCAGTGCTAGAGATCGGAGGTTCGGGTACAATGAGCAGTTCTTC.